The T cell receptor (beta chain) described here comes from a study of T-cell memory formation after mild COVID-19. The V segment lost 5 bases and the J segment 0 bases; nucleotides outside the gene matches: 9. The germline gives CDR1 MNHEY, CDR2 SMNVEV (reference sequence). The CDR3 loop spans 18 amino acids. Each CDR3 protein is one row after TCRdb ran MiXCR on the 5' RACE reads. This table holds a few hundred thousand distinct CDR3 sequences, around 28% found once. V is TRBV27 and J is TRBJ1-6; 8 bases align to TRBD1. Sequencing used PBMCs or a T cell subset sorted from them (not recorded which). This TCR was recovered from an adult woman who had mild COVID-19 (a few samples of this study predate the infection). Cell type and time point are not known. CDR3 nucleotides: TGTGCCAGCAGTCCGCGACAGGGGCAAGGCTCCTATAATTCACCCCTCCACTTT. Translated: CASSPRQGQGSYNSPLHF.